This T cell receptor (beta chain) was recorded in a study of T-cell memory formation after mild COVID-19. One entry per CDR3 protein, called by TCRdb with MiXCR from the 5' RACE reads. The table shows more than 35,000 distinct CDR3 sequences, with about 6.1% occurring only once. Germline CDR1 reads LGHDT; CDR2 reads YNNKEL (reference sequence). The CDR3 contains 15 residues. This clonotype was seen a handful of times. What it binds is not known. One junction end disagrees with the germline gene, perhaps due to a read error. Findings and caveats of the study: The study detected some responding clones in pre-infection memory, suggesting cross-reactive memory joined.

The receptor's source is an adult who had mild COVID-19 (a few samples of this study predate the infection). Cell type and time point are not known. Specimen: PBMCs or a T cell subset sorted from them (not recorded which). The chain combines TRBV3-1 with TRBJ1-2; D is uncertain. CDR3 bases: TGTGCCAGCAGCCCATCCCTTACAGATAACTATGGCTACGCCTTC. This translates into CASSPSLTDNYGYAF.